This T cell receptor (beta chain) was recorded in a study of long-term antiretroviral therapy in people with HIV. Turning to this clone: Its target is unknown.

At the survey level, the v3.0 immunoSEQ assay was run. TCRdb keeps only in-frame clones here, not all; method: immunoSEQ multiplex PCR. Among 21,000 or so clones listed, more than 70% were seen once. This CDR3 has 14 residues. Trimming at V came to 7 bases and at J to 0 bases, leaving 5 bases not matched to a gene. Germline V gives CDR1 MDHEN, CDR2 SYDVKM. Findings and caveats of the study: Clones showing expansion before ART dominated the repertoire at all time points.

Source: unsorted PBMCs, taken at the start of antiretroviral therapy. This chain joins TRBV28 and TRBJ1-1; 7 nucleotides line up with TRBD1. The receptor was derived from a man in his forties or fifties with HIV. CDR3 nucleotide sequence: TGTGCCAGCAAAGTGGGACAGTTGAACACTGAAGCTTTCTTT. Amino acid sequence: CASKVGQLNTEAFF.